This T cell receptor (beta chain) emerged from a study of shared clonotypes between healthy human individuals. In the original processing: ImmunoSEQ output held junction-only sequences without quality scores, so filtering differed. The method was immunoSEQ multiplex PCR; TCRdb's version includes in-frame clones alone and lacks a portion of them. V, J and clone size are taken as reported in that table, and D and trimming were inferred from the DNA itself. The sample lists around 1,100,000 clones; roughly 80% were seen once. This CDR3 region has 15 residues. J gave up 7 bases and V 0 bases, and 7 bases lay outside the gene matches. CDR1 and CDR2 from the germline V gene are SGHRS and YFSETQ. This clone has just one count. Both subsets, CD45RA+ naive and CD45RA-negative memory, were split from the CD4+ cells.

The receptor was isolated from a man aged 18 to 30 in good health. Some clones in this sample may be carry-over from other donors' samples. The specimen was memory CD4+ T cells from PBMCs. Subset here: CD45RA-negative fraction. The rearrangement joins TRBV5-1 to TRBJ2-1; 7 bases line up with TRBD2. The CDR3 spells CASSLGAGEVNEQFF. In nucleotides, the CDR3 is TGCGCCAGCAGCTTGGGTGCGGGAGAGGTTAATGAGCAGTTCTTC. The complete variable domain, with remaining parts taken from reference TRBV5-1 and TRBJ2-1, reads KAGVTQTPRYLIKTRGQQVTLSCSPISGHRSVSWYQQTPGQGLQFLFEYFSETQRNKGNFPGRFSGRQFSNSRSEMNVSTLELGDSALYLCASSLGAGEVNEQFFGPGTRLTVL.